This entry concerns a single T cell receptor beta chain. The antigen remains undetermined. V gave up 0 bases and J gave up 6 bases, with 8 bases separating them. CDR1 LGHNA and CDR2 YNFKEQ come from the germline V gene. The CDR3 spans 13 residues. The data derive from a study of cytomegalovirus exposure and HLA in healthy donors. Broader study findings: Follow-up analysis found HLA locus-dependent TCR association rates, highest for DRB1 and lowest for HLA-C.

Use of 60 Vbeta and 13 Jbeta primers characterized the PCR. Produced via immunoSEQ multiplex PCR; TCRdb's table is partial and in-frame only. The profile shows roughly 190,000 clones, roughly four fifths of them singletons. Sample: PBMCs. This TCR was recovered from a young woman in good health and CMV-seropositive. V and J are TRBV4-2 and TRBJ1-2; no firm D call. The CDR3 spells CASSQDLEDGYTF. In DNA form, the CDR3 reads TGTGCCAGCAGCCAAGATTTGGAGGATGGCTACACCTTC.